Below, 30 T cell receptor beta chains from the same sample are listed, as sequenced in a study of OX40 agonist ivuxolimab in advanced cancers. Receptor amplification or capture employed the immunoSEQ multiplex PCR assay. TCRdb stores this immuneACCESS table with in-frame sequences only. Part of the clones is absent; in the studies checked, under half of the shortfall reflects unresolved V genes, and no reason is known for the rest. The sample table shows roughly 59,000 clones, and nearly 95% are seen once. The ten biggest clones cover around an eighth of the sample. The sequenced sample was CD4+ or CD8+ T cells sorted from blood, obtained in a trial of the OX40 agonist ivuxolimab. These receptors all come from an adult with an advanced solid tumor such as melanoma, head and neck, liver or kidney cancer.

The J gene is TRBJ1-1, the V gene TRBV6-1, with D unresolved. CDR1 and CDR2 (germline): MNHNS, SASEGT. This CDR3 is 15 amino acids long. V was cut by 1 base and J by 0 bases, with 9 bases left in between. The CDR3 reads CASSEVGRLNTEAFF. CDR3 DNA: TGTGCCAGCAGTGAAGTCGGGCGGTTGAACACTGAAGCTTTCTTT.

The CDR3 coding sequence is TGTGCCAGCAGCTTAGCCCCTCCCCCACAGGTAGCGGGCACCGGGGAGCTGTTTTTT. Translating it yields CASSLAPPPQVAGTGELFF. The rearrangement joins TRBV7-6 to TRBJ2-2, with TRBD2 matching 7 bases. This CDR3 is 19 amino acids long. V lost 0 bases, J lost 4 bases, and 14 bases stayed unmatched. CDR1 is SGHVS and CDR2 is FNYEAQ in the germline V gene. Full variable domain (remainder filled in from reference TRBV7-6 and TRBJ2-2): GAGVSQSPRYKVTKRGQDVALRCDPISGHVSLYWYRQALGQGPEFLTYFNYEAQQDKSGLPNDRFSAERPEGSISTLTIQRTEQRDSAMYRCASSLAPPPQVAGTGELFFGEGSRLTVL.

V is TRBV2 and J is TRBJ2-7, with TRBD1 identical over 8 bases. Trimming took 2 bases from V and 3 from J; bases not matched to a gene: 6. The germline CDR1 and CDR2 sequences are SNHLY and FYNNEI. This CDR3 spans 15 amino acids. The CDR3 spells CASSEPRTGSYEQYF. For the CDR3, the DNA is TGTGCCAGCAGTGAACCTAGGACAGGGAGCTACGAGCAGTACTTC.

The V and J genes are TRBV6-5 and TRBJ2-3; D gene uncertain. V was pared by 5 bases and J by 4 bases, with 10 bases between. Germline V gene sequence: CDR1 MNHEY, CDR2 SVGAGI. This CDR3 has 13 amino acids. CDR3 in amino acids: CASSRARPDTQYF. Here the CDR3 DNA reads TGTGCCAGCAGTCGGGCCCGCCCAGATACGCAGTATTTT.

A word on this clone: The junction does not match germline at one end; this may be a read error. The rearrangement joins TRBV2 to TRBJ2-1, with D perhaps TRBD2 (6 bases). The CDR3 covers 10 residues. Germline lookup yields CDR1 SNHLY and CDR2 FYNNEI. In nucleotides, the CDR3 is TGTGCCAGCATAGGCCTAGCGATTCTCTTC. It codes for CASIGLAILF.

This clone came up once. The chain employs TRBV6-5 and TRBJ2-7, with TRBD1 matching over 10 bases. Trimming cost V 5 bases and J 3 bases; bases outside gene matches: 4. Germline CDR1 is MNHEY and CDR2 is SVGAGI. The CDR3 spans 14 residues. The CDR3 DNA sequence: TGTGCCAGCAGTCCGGGACAGGGGTTCTACGAGCAGTACTTC. Protein sequence: CASSPGQGFYEQYF.

This chain connects TRBV4-3 to TRBJ1-1, with D possibly TRBD1 on 6 matching bases. Trimming removed 1 base at V and 0 bases at J, with 12 bases between. CDR1 and CDR2 (germline): LGHNA, YSLEER. CDR3 size: 16 residues. The CDR3 protein is CASSQGTDEVNTEAFF. The DNA for the CDR3 is TGCGCCAGCAGCCAAGGGACAGACGAAGTGAACACTGAAGCTTTCTTT.

The chain combines TRBV5-1 with TRBJ1-1; D unresolved. The CDR3 length is 15 residues. Germline loops: CDR1 SGHRS, CDR2 YFSETQ. V lost 4 bases to trimming and J lost 1 base, with 14 bases between them. The CDR3 loop is CASSVPGRPNTEAFF. CDR3 DNA: TGCGCCAGCAGCGTACCAGGACGCCCGAACACTGAAGCTTTCTTT. Full variable domain (rest looked up from reference TRBV5-1 and TRBJ1-1): KAGVTQTPRYLIKTRGQQVTLSCSPISGHRSVSWYQQTPGQGLQFLFEYFSETQRNKGNFPGRFSGRQFSNSRSEMNVSTLELGDSALYLCASSVPGRPNTEAFFGQGTRLTVV.

J is TRBJ2-7 and V is TRBV5-3; D is unresolved. TRBV5-3 is marked as an open reading frame, function uncertain. The V and J ends lost 0 bases and 0 bases respectively, with 4 bases between them. This CDR3 region has 13 residues. The CDR3 DNA reads TGTGCCAGAAGCTTGGACAGCTCCTACGAGCAGTACTTC. Residues: CARSLDSSYEQYF.

The chain recombines TRBV30 with TRBJ2-2, with 8 bases lining up with TRBD1. The germline V gene encodes CDR1 GTSNPN and CDR2 SVGIG (reference sequence). The CDR3 has 16 amino acids. Unmatched junction bases numbered 4, after V lost 0 bases and J lost 1 base. CDR3 sequence: CAWSVEDRGNTGELFF. The CDR3, as DNA: TGTGCCTGGAGTGTAGAAGACAGGGGGAACACCGGGGAGCTGTTTTTT.

This chain connects TRBV29-1 to TRBJ2-6; D uncertain. The CDR3 has 14 amino acids. Between the trimmed V and J ends, which lost 4 bases and 0 bases, there was a span of 7 bases. From germline, CDR1 is SQVTM and CDR2 ANQGSEA. CDR3 sequence (DNA): TGCAGCGTTGTCGATAGCTCTGGGGCCAACGTCCTGACTTTC. Protein product: CSVVDSSGANVLTF. The full variable domain, in which reference TRBV29-1 and TRBJ2-6 provide the parts outside the CDR3, is SAVISQKPSRDICQRGTSLTIQCQVDSQVTMMFWYRQQPGQSLTLIATANQGSEATYESGFVIDKFPISRPNLTFSTLTVSNMSPEDSSIYLCSVVDSSGANVLTFGAGSRLTVL.

Only a few counts were recorded for this clone. The J gene is TRBJ2-7, the V gene TRBV21-1. TRBV21-1 is an annotated pseudogene. CDR3 size: 15 residues. CDR3 DNA: TGTGCCAGCACCAGAAAGCACTCGTTCGCCTACGAGCAGTACTTC. Residues: CASTRKHSFAYEQYF.

With respect to this clone: One end of the junction varies from germline; a read error may be responsible. The chain employs TRBV5-3 and TRBJ2-7; D is possibly TRBD2 (6 bases). TRBV5-3 belongs to the ORF category, with a function that is uncertain. The CDR3 is 14 residues long. The CDR3 region has the DNA TGTGCCAGCAGCTTGGAGGGACGAGGGCGGGAGCAGTACTTC. Translation: CASSLEGRGREQYF.

The chain recombines TRBV9 with TRBJ1-5; TRBD1 matches at 9 bases. CDR1 SGDLS and CDR2 YYNGEE come from the germline V gene. The CDR3 sequence is 15 residues long. V was clipped by 4 bases and J by 7 bases; unmatched bases: 9. CDR3 nucleotides: TGTGCCAGCAGCCCTACAGGGGGCGTCAGGCAGCCCCAGCATTTT. Amino acid sequence: CASSPTGGVRQPQHF.

To note about this clone: This CDR3 is also generated by other DNA sequences in the sample. The chain joins TRBV27 to TRBJ2-5; D remains ambiguous. The CDR3 contains 13 residues. Germline V gives CDR1 MNHEY, CDR2 SMNVEV (reference sequence). The V end was cut by 2 bases, the J end by 5 bases, with 9 bases between. The CDR3 nucleotides are TGTGCCAGCAGTTTAGTGGGGTTGGAGACCCAGTACTTC. Protein sequence: CASSLVGLETQYF.

The chain uses TRBV9 and TRBJ2-3; 9 bases are a match to TRBD1. This CDR3 has 14 residues. The V segment lost 4 bases and the J segment 4 bases; nucleotides outside the gene matches: 4. Germline V gene sequence: CDR1 SGDLS, CDR2 YYNGEE. The CDR3 nucleotides are TGTGCCAGCAGCCAGACAGGGGGTTCAGATACGCAGTATTTT. As protein: CASSQTGGSDTQYF.

For the CDR3, the DNA is TGTGCCAGTAGTAATGACAGGTGGGGTTCCCGAGGCGAAGCTTTCTTT. Translation gives CASSNDRWGSRGEAFF. This chain joins TRBV19 and TRBJ1-1; the D gene is possibly TRBD1 (6 bases). The CDR3 runs 16 residues. V was pared by 4 bases and J by 8 bases, with 23 bases between. Germline V CDR1 and CDR2: LNHDA, SQIVND (reference sequence).

The chain employs TRBV2 and TRBJ2-7, with 8 bases matching TRBD1. CDR1 and CDR2 (germline): SNHLY, FYNNEI. V dropped 8 bases and J dropped 0; count of bases not matched to a gene: 3. This CDR3 comprises 13 residues. CDR3 region: CASVGTGSYEQYF. DNA for the CDR3: TGTGCCAGCGTAGGGACAGGCTCCTACGAGCAGTACTTC.

The rearrangement joins TRBV19 to TRBJ2-2; D is perhaps TRBD2 (5 bases). Germline lookup yields CDR1 LNHDA and CDR2 SQIVND (reference sequence). This CDR3 is built from 16 residues. Trimming left V 5 bases short and J 0 bases short, with 13 bases between. The CDR3 DNA follows: TGTGCCAGTAGTCCTCCTAGCAGCGCGAACACCGGGGAGCTGTTTTTT. Its translation is CASSPPSSANTGELFF.

V is TRBV6-5 and J is TRBJ2-7; D is unclear. Germline values: CDR1 MNHEY, CDR2 SVGAGI. The CDR3 runs 12 residues. The V end was cut by 7 bases, the J end by 3 bases, with 10 bases between. The CDR3 loop reads CASKGLNYEQYF. Here the CDR3 DNA reads TGTGCCAGCAAGGGCTTAAACTACGAGCAGTACTTC.

This chain links TRBV7-2 with TRBJ2-5; maybe TRBD1 (6 bases). The CDR3 runs to 15 residues. Between the trimmed V and J ends, which lost 4 bases and 3 bases, there was a span of 15 bases. Per germline, CDR1 SGHTA and CDR2 FQGNSA. The CDR3 spells CASSSSTGMKETQYF. In DNA form, the CDR3 reads TGTGCCAGCAGCTCCTCAACAGGGATGAAAGAGACCCAGTACTTC.

This rearrangement joins TRBV4-1 to TRBJ1-3, with D perhaps TRBD1 (6 bases). Trimming cost V 1 base and J 6 bases, with 13 bases left between them. CDR1 and CDR2 (germline): MGHRA, YSYEKL. This CDR3 is 15 amino acids long. CDR3 region: CASSQATGLLNTIYF. CDR3 nucleotide sequence: TGCGCCAGCAGCCAAGCTACAGGGTTATTAAACACCATATATTTT.

In nucleotides, the CDR3 is TGTGCCAGCAGTTTAAGGGGACGGTATAAGACCTACAATGAGCAGTTCTTC. The encoded protein is CASSLRGRYKTYNEQFF. The chain is built from TRBV28 and TRBJ2-1, with D perhaps given as TRBD1 or TRBD2 (5 bases each). Germline V gene data show CDR1 as MDHEN and CDR2 as SYDVKM. Trimming cost V 2 bases and J 2 bases, with 16 bases left between them. CDR3 length: 17 amino acids. Combining the CDR3 with reference TRBV28 and TRBJ2-1 gives the whole variable domain DVKVTQSSRYLVKRTGEKVFLECVQDMDHENMFWYRQDPGLGLRLIYFSYDVKMKEKGDIPEGYSVSREKKERFSLILESASTNQTSMYLCASSLRGRYKTYNEQFFGPGTRLTVL.

This clone is classed as medium-sized. J is TRBJ1-5 and V is TRBV5-4, with 7 positions matching TRBD1. The J segment lost 5 bases and the V segment lost 2 bases, leaving 1 base of the junction unmatched. Germline V CDR1 and CDR2: SGHNT, YYREEE (reference sequence). The CDR3 has 13 residues. The CDR3 protein is CASSFGQDQPQHF. The CDR3, as DNA: TGTGCCAGCAGCTTTGGACAGGATCAGCCCCAGCATTTT.

DNA for the CDR3: TGTGCCAGTAGTATAGATCCCCGGGACAGGGGTGTGGACGAGCAGTACTTC. Protein sequence: CASSIDPRDRGVDEQYF. The V gene is TRBV19, the J gene TRBJ2-7; 10 nucleotides agree with TRBD1. The germline CDR1 and CDR2 sequences are LNHDA and SQIVND (reference sequence). V shed 0 bases and J 5 bases; nucleotides not matched to a gene: 10. The CDR3 is made up of 17 amino acids.

V usage is TRBV6-6 and J usage is TRBJ1-1, with D perhaps TRBD1 (5 bases). This CDR3 is built from 14 residues. From germline, CDR1 is MNHNY and CDR2 SVGAGI (reference sequence). V was clipped by 5 bases and J by 1 base, with 11 bases between them. CDR3 coding DNA: TGTGCCAGCAGTACCGGGAGGGGGAACACTGAAGCTTTCTTT. Encoded protein: CASSTGRGNTEAFF.

V usage is TRBV5-5 and J usage is TRBJ2-7, with 7 bases that match TRBD1. The CDR3 covers 15 residues. V lost 6 bases and J lost 2; bases outside the gene matches: 11. Per the germline V gene, CDR1 is SGHKS and CDR2 is YYEKEE (reference sequence). The DNA for the CDR3 is TGTGCCAGCAACCTGGAGGCAGGGGGTACCTACGAGCAGTACTTC. Its translation: CASNLEAGGTYEQYF.

The gene calls are TRBV27 and TRBJ1-2, with D possibly TRBD1 on 5 matching bases. Trimming took off 5 bases at V and 6 bases at J, with 19 bases between the two ends. The germline CDR1 and CDR2 sequences are MNHEY and SMNVEV (reference sequence). This CDR3 has 15 amino acids. This chain's CDR3 is CASSPAGRRDDGYTF. The CDR3 DNA sequence: TGTGCCAGCAGTCCCGCGGGTCGGAGGGACGATGGCTACACCTTC.

This clone has a handful of counts. V and J are TRBV19 and TRBJ1-2, with 7 bases identical to TRBD1. The ends lost 3 bases at V and 3 bases at J; junction bases unmatched: 13. The CDR3 is 17 amino acids. Germline V gives CDR1 LNHDA, CDR2 SQIVND (reference sequence). The CDR3, as DNA: TGTGCCAGTAGTATTCGCACAGGGGCTGCCGTGGACTATGGCTACACCTTC. Protein sequence: CASSIRTGAAVDYGYTF.

This clone was counted a single time. The genes are TRBV4-3 and TRBJ1-1; possibly TRBD1 for D (5 bases). The CDR3 has 15 amino acids. Germline CDR1 and CDR2: LGHNA and YSLEER. V lost 0 bases and J lost 3, with 11 bases in between. The chain's CDR3 is CASSQDPRGDTEAFF. The CDR3 bases are TGCGCCAGCAGCCAAGACCCTAGGGGAGACACTGAAGCTTTCTTT.